Below, one T cell receptor beta chain is given with its context. Its matching antigen is unknown. TRB cDNA libraries were made by UMI-labeled 5' RACE. Following a re-call of the 5' RACE reads, TCRdb has one entry per CDR3 protein and lacks DNA. The table gives tens of thousands of distinct CDR3 sequences; the top ten clones make up roughly 1.6% of it. The sample originates from a study of CXCR3-negative and CXCR3-positive naive CD8 T cells. Study findings and constraints: Naive cells, whether CXCR3-negative or CXCR3-positive, had similar TRBV-TRBJ usage, while memory cells differed. Diversity ran similarly high across both naive subsets but far lower in memory CD8+ cells.

The sample taken for sequencing was naive CXCR3- CD8+ T cells from blood. Subset in this sample: CD45RO-CCR7+CD27+CD95- naive CD8+ T cells lacking CXCR3 (TNR3-). The source is a human donor in good health. Some clones in this sample may be carry-over from other donors' samples.

This CDR3 reads CASSLTGDDQPQHF. The V and J genes are TRBV12-3 or TRBV12-4 and TRBJ1-5; TCRdb outputs TRBD1, but without DNA this stays unchecked. The CDR3 sequence is 14 residues long.